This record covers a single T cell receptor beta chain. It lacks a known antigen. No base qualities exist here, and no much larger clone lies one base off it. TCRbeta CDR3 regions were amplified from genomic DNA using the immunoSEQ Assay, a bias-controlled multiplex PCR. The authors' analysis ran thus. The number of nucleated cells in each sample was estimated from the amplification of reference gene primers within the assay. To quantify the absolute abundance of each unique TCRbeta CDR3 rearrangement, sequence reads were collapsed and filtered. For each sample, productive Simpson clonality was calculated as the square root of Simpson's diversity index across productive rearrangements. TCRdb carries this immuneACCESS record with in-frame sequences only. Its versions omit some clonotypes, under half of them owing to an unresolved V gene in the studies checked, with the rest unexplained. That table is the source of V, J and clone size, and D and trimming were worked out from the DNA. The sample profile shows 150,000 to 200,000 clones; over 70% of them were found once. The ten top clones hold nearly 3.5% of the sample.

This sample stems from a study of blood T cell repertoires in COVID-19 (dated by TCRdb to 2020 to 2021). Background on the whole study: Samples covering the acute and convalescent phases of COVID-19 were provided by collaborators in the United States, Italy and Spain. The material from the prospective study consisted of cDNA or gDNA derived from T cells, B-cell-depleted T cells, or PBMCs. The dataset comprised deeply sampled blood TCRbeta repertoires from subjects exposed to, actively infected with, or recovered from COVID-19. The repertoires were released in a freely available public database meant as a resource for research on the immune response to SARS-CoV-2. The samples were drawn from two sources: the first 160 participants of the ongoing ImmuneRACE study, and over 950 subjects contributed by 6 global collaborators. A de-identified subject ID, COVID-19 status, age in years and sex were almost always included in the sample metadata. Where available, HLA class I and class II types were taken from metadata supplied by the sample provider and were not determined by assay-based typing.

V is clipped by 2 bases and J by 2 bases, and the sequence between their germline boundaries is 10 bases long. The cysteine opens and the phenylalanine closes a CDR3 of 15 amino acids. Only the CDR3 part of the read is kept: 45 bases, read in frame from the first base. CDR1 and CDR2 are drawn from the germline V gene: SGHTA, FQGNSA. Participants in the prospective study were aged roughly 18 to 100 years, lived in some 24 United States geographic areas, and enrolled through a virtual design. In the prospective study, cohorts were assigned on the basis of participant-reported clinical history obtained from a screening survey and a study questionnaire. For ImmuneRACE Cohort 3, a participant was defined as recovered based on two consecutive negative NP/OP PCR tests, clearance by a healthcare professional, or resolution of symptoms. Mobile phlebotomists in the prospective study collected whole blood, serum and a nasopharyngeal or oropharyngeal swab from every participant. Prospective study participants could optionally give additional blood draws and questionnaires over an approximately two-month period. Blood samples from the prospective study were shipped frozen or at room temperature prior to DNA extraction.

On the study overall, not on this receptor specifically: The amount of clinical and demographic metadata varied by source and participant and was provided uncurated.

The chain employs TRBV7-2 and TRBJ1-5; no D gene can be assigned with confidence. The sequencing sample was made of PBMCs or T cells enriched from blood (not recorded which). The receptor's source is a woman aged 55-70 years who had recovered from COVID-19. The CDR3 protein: CASSLSPGGNQPQHF. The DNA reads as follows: TGTGCCAGCAGCTTATCCCCAGGCGGCAATCAGCCCCAGCATTTT.